These 23 T cell receptor beta chains were all obtained from the same sample, sequenced in a study of blood T cells in healthy people across ages. It was with a sample-barcoded 5' primer and a J-beta primer mix that a second PCR of roughly 6 to 12 cycles was run. TCRdb reanalysed the 5' RACE reads using MiXCR and keeps one entry per CDR3 protein. The repertoire includes some 320,000 distinct CDR3 sequences, less than 30% of them detected once, and 29% sits in the top ten. The sample taken for sequencing was blood. These TCRs come from a woman in her 70s in good health.

With regard to this clonotype: Germline and junction disagree at one end, which may indicate a read error. V and J are TRBV12-3 or TRBV12-4 and TRBJ2-7, with D hard to call. This CDR3 comprises 13 residues. The CDR3 DNA sequence: TGTGCCAGCAGTAGCGACACCACCTACGAGCGGTACTTC. Amino acids: CASSSDTTYERYF.

This clonotype showed up just a few times. The V and J genes are TRBV5-4 and TRBJ2-1; weak D call: TRBD2 (6 bases). The end of the DNA is better explained by TRBJ2-7, so the J call may be wrong. Germline CDR1 reads SGHNT; CDR2 reads YYREEE (reference sequence). The CDR3 extends over 15 amino acids. The CDR3 DNA reads as TGTGCCAGCAGCCCCGGGGTAGCGGAGGCCTACGAGCAGTACTTC. It specifies CASSPGVAEAYEQYF.

This clonotype was recorded many times. This chain joins TRBV6-1 and TRBJ2-7, with TRBD2 matching 13 bases. Unmatched junction bases numbered 3, after V lost 11 bases and J lost 2 bases. Germline V lookup: CDR1 MNHNS, CDR2 SASEGT. This CDR3 is built from 13 residues. The CDR3 DNA is TGTGCCGGAGGACTAGCGGGAGCCTACGAGCAGTACTTC. This sequence encodes CAGGLAGAYEQYF.

The chain combines TRBV20-1 with TRBJ2-1; D call uncertain. V gave up 5 bases and J gave up 8 bases, with 16 bases separating them. The CDR3 extends over 13 amino acids. Germline V gives CDR1 DFQATT, CDR2 SNEGSKA (reference sequence). Written as DNA, the CDR3 is TGCAGTGCTCCCCAGAAGAAGTCTGATGAGCAGTTCTTC. This codes for CSAPQKKSDEQFF.

This sequence joins TRBV6-1 and TRBJ2-1; D unclear. CDR1 and CDR2 from the germline V gene are MNHNS and SASEGT. The CDR3 runs 13 residues. Between the trimmed V and J ends, which lost 4 bases and 4 bases, there was a span of 8 bases. CDR3 in DNA: TGTGCCAGCAGTGCGGCAGTGTACAATGAGCAGTTCTTC. Protein: CASSAAVYNEQFF.

The genes are TRBV20-1 and TRBJ2-3; 7 bases align to TRBD2. The CDR3 length is 13 residues. V dropped 3 bases and J dropped 4; count of bases not matched to a gene: 4. Germline V gives CDR1 DFQATT, CDR2 SNEGSKA (reference sequence). The chain's CDR3 is CSASGGSPDTQYF. The CDR3 DNA reads TGCAGTGCTAGTGGCGGGAGCCCAGATACGCAGTATTTT.

This clonotype was observed a handful of times. This CDR3 is CASSVGLGNEQFF. For the CDR3, the DNA is TGTGCCAGCAGCGTAGGGCTCGGCAATGAGCAGTTCTTC. V and J are TRBV9 and TRBJ2-1, with D unresolved. The CDR3 covers 13 residues. V lost 0 bases, J lost 6 bases, and 7 bases lay in between. From germline, CDR1 is SGDLS and CDR2 YYNGEE.

This clonotype appeared many times. The chain carries TRBV28 and TRBJ2-5; 7 bases agree with TRBD1. The germline V gene encodes CDR1 MDHEN and CDR2 SYDVKM. J lost 2 bases, V lost 6 bases, and 3 bases had no gene match. The CDR3 is made up of 13 amino acids. CDR3: CASSQGQQETQYF. In DNA form, the CDR3 reads TGTGCCAGCAGCCAGGGACAGCAAGAGACCCAGTACTTC.

This clonotype was counted between two and nine times. This rearrangement joins TRBV12-5 to TRBJ2-5; D may match TRBD1 or TRBD2 (5 bases each). V shed 2 bases and J shed 2 bases, with 18 bases lying between them. The CDR3 is 17 residues long. Germline loops: CDR1 LGHNT, CDR2 FRNRAP. The CDR3, as DNA: TGTGCTAGTGGTTTGTACGGGACCCTCCACGAGCAAGAGACCCAGTACTTC. Its protein product is CASGLYGTLHEQETQYF.

This clonotype was detected a few times. This rearrangement joins TRBV7-6 to TRBJ1-3, with no clear D. The V gene's germline CDR1 is SGHVS and CDR2 FNYEAQ. Trimming pared 5 bases from V and 2 bases from J, leaving 19 bases between. The CDR3 contains 17 residues. The CDR3 nucleotides read TGTGCCAGCAGCCCACCCAAGCAAAGCCCCGCTGGAAACACCATATATTTT. Residues: CASSPPKQSPAGNTIYF.

This chain uses TRBV6-5 with TRBJ2-2; D possibly matches TRBD1 or TRBD2 (5 bases each). The CDR3 loop spans 18 amino acids. The germline gives CDR1 MNHEY, CDR2 SVGAGI. V dropped 2 bases and J dropped 3 bases, with 19 bases sitting between them. Written as DNA, the CDR3 is TGTGCCAGCAGTTACCTGTCCGAGGGGTACACCGACACCGGGGAGCTGTTTTTT. Protein product: CASSYLSEGYTDTGELFF.

The V gene is TRBV7-2, the J gene TRBJ1-1; the D gene is possibly TRBD1 (5 bases). The V end was cut by 7 bases, the J end by 4 bases, with 10 bases between. Germline-derived CDR1 and CDR2 are SGHTA and FQGNSA. The length of the CDR3 is 12 residues. CDR3 in DNA: TGTGCCAGCACCGGGGCGGGCACTGAAGCTTTCTTT. Translating it yields CASTGAGTEAFF.

There are a few counts of this clonotype. The chain uses TRBV7-2 and TRBJ1-5; D call uncertain. Germline V CDR1 and CDR2: SGHTA, FQGNSA. Between the trimmed V and J ends, which lost 1 base and 9 bases, there was a span of 10 bases. The length of the CDR3 is 13 residues. CDR3 nucleotide sequence: TGTGCCAGCAGCTTAGACAGCAAGCCGCCCCAGCATTTT. It yields the protein CASSLDSKPPQHF. The full variable domain, in which reference TRBV7-2 and TRBJ1-5 provide the parts outside the CDR3, is GAGVSQSPSNKVTEKGKDVELRCDPISGHTALYWYRQSLGQGLEFLIYFQGNSAPDKSGLPSDRFSAERTGGSVSTLTIQRTQQEDSAVYLCASSLDSKPPQHFGDGTRLSIL.

V and J are TRBV20-1 and TRBJ1-5, with D uncertain. Germline assignment: CDR1 DFQATT and CDR2 SNEGSKA (reference sequence). The CDR3 spans 14 residues. The V end was cut by 5 bases, the J end by 7 bases, with 18 bases between. CDR3 loop: CSAGSWEARQPQHF. DNA for the CDR3: TGCAGTGCTGGTAGTTGGGAGGCGCGGCAGCCCCAGCATTTT.

J is TRBJ2-5 and V is TRBV15, with TRBD2 matching over 13 bases. This CDR3 is built from 18 residues. Germline values: CDR1 LNHNV, CDR2 YYDKDF (reference sequence). J lost 4 bases, V lost 6 bases, and 14 bases had no gene match. CDR3 in DNA: TGTGCCACCAGTACAGGACTAGCGGGAGTAGGCTCGGGAGAGACCCAGTACTTC. It translates to CATSTGLAGVGSGETQYF.

This clonotype was seen only a few times. The V call is TRBV9, the J call TRBJ1-5, with a possible D match to TRBD1 (6 bases). The V end was cut by 4 bases, the J end by 5 bases, with 10 bases between. The CDR3 covers 13 residues. Germline CDR1 SGDLS, CDR2 YYNGEE. The CDR3 region has the DNA TGTGCCAGCAGCCTACAGGGTTATCAGCCCCAGCATTTT. This sequence encodes CASSLQGYQPQHF.

The chain links TRBV20-1 to TRBJ2-5; 8 bases line up with TRBD1. The DNA end favors TRBJ2-1, so the J call may be wrong. The CDR3 runs to 14 residues. Looked up from germline, CDR1 is DFQATT and CDR2 is SNEGSKA (reference sequence). The CDR3: CSARGGQANNEQFF. The CDR3 DNA reads TGCAGTGCCCGAGGGGGACAGGCAAACAATGAGCAGTTCTTC.

This clonotype turned up a few times. V gene TRBV5-6 combines with J gene TRBJ2-7, with 10 bases lining up with TRBD2. After removal of 3 bases from V and 2 bases from J, the junction contained 5 bases not matched to a gene. The CDR3 has 15 amino acids. The germline V gene has CDR1 SGHDT and CDR2 YYEEEE. The CDR3: CASSSLAGVPYEQYF. The CDR3 DNA reads as TGTGCCAGCAGCTCTCTAGCGGGAGTACCCTACGAGCAGTACTTC.

This clonotype was seen many times. The V gene is TRBV10-3, the J gene TRBJ2-7; D perhaps matches TRBD1 (6 bases). The CDR3 is made up of 13 amino acids. Trimming took off 10 bases at V and 3 bases at J, with 16 bases between the two ends. Germline CDR1 is ENHRY and CDR2 is SYGVKD. The CDR3 sequence is CATDPGQGYEQYF. As DNA, the CDR3 is TGTGCCACTGACCCGGGACAAGGCTACGAGCAGTACTTC.

In this sample, this clonotype turned up once. This chain links TRBV5-1 with TRBJ2-2; D is unresolved. This CDR3 has 15 residues. V lost 4 bases and J 1 base, leaving 11 bases between the germline ends. Per germline, CDR1 SGHRS and CDR2 YFSETQ. In DNA form, the CDR3 reads TGCGCCAGCAGCCCCCTGTGGGAGAACACCGGGGAGCTGTTTTTT. Its translation: CASSPLWENTGELFF.

In this sample, this clonotype turned up many times. The chain uses TRBV7-9 and TRBJ1-2; D call uncertain. The ends were cut back, 4 bases at V and 5 bases at J, with 11 bases in the middle. CDR3 length: 13 amino acids. The germline V gene encodes CDR1 SEHNR and CDR2 FQNEAQ (reference sequence). CDR3 bases: TGTGCCAGCAGCTCCCGGACGGAATATGGCTACACCTTC. It codes for CASSSRTEYGYTF.

Of note for this clonotype: A read error may account for a junction end that differs from germline. CDR3: CSARGTGYNEQFF. For the CDR3, the DNA is TGCAGTGCGAGAGGGACAGGATACAATGAGCAGTTCTTC. The J gene is TRBJ2-1, the V gene TRBV20-1, with 8 bases fitting TRBD1. The CDR3 sequence is 13 residues long. The germline gives CDR1 DFQATT, CDR2 SNEGSKA (reference sequence).

The chain employs TRBV7-2 and TRBJ2-7; 9 bases map to TRBD1. The J call may be faulty, since TRBJ2-5 better matches the DNA end. Germline CDR1 and CDR2: SGHTA and FQGNSA. The CDR3 runs to 14 residues. Here the CDR3 reads CASSPTGGGETQYF. Here the CDR3 DNA reads TGTGCCAGCAGCCCGACAGGGGGGGGAGAGACCCAGTACTTC.